Presented here are 8 T cell receptor beta chains from one specimen sequenced in a study of CD8 T cells in Susac syndrome. About 0.5 to 1 ug RNA was reverse transcribed with random hexamers. TCRdb re-called the immunoSEQ multiplex PCR reads with MiXCR, one entry per CDR3 protein. The sample lists about 290,000 distinct CDR3 sequences; about 91% were seen once. The sequenced material came from CD8+ T cells from PBMCs. The receptor set was obtained from a human donor with multiple sclerosis.

The chain employs TRBV7-3 and TRBJ2-7; D is perhaps TRBD1 or TRBD2 (5 bases each). The CDR3 is made up of 15 amino acids. Per the germline V gene, CDR1 is SGHTA and CDR2 is FQGTGA. Deletions cut 4 bases from V and 3 bases from J, with 16 bases between. CDR3 bases: TGTGCCAGCAGCTCCCGGGACGGACCCCACTACGAGCAGTACTTC. Translating it yields CASSSRDGPHYEQYF.

The genes are TRBV18 and TRBJ1-5; D is perhaps TRBD1 (5 bases). Trimming cost V 3 bases and J 7 bases, with 16 bases left between them. CDR1 is KGHSH and CDR2 is LQKENI in the germline V gene. This CDR3 is built from 15 residues. As DNA, the CDR3 is TGTGCCAGCTCACCCACGGGGCCGAGGAGGCAGCCCCAGCATTTT. This translates into CASSPTGPRRQPQHF.

The chain couples TRBV6-1 to TRBJ2-7; D gene uncertain. Trimming removed 2 bases at V and 1 base at J, with 6 bases between. The germline V gene has CDR1 MNHNS and CDR2 SASEGT. The CDR3 is made up of 13 amino acids. CDR3 in amino acids: CASSESKSYEQYF. CDR3 sequence (DNA): TGTGCCAGCAGTGAATCAAAATCCTACGAGCAGTACTTC.

The chain has TRBV7-9 and TRBJ2-1; D gene ambiguous. V lost 6 bases, J lost 8 bases, and 11 bases lay in between. Germline CDR1 SEHNR, CDR2 FQNEAQ (reference sequence). The CDR3 loop spans 12 amino acids. The CDR3 bases are TGTGCCAGCAGTCTCCGTACGTATGAGCAGTTCTTC. This encodes CASSLRTYEQFF.

The chain carries TRBV20-1 and TRBJ2-6; D might be TRBD2 (6 bases). Germline V gene sequence: CDR1 DFQATT, CDR2 SNEGSKA (reference sequence). V was shortened by 0 bases and J by 1 base, with 10 bases between the two germline ends. The CDR3 is made up of 16 amino acids. In DNA form, the CDR3 reads TGCAGTGCTAGAGAGAGAGGGACTTCTGGGGCCAACGTCCTGACTTTC. As protein: CSARERGTSGANVLTF.

The genes are TRBV28 and TRBJ2-2; D uncertain. This CDR3 contains 14 residues. With 3 bases removed from V and 0 bases from J, the gap between germline ends came to 5 bases. The germline V gene encodes CDR1 MDHEN and CDR2 SYDVKM. CDR3 protein: CASSFRANTGELFF. In DNA, the CDR3 is TGTGCCAGCAGTTTCCGGGCGAACACCGGGGAGCTGTTTTTT. Looking up the rest from reference TRBV28 and TRBJ2-2 gives the full variable domain: DVKVTQSSRYLVKRTGEKVFLECVQDMDHENMFWYRQDPGLGLRLIYFSYDVKMKEKGDIPEGYSVSREKKERFSLILESASTNQTSMYLCASSFRANTGELFFGEGSRLTVL.

The chain is built from TRBV29-1 and TRBJ1-3; D not resolved. CDR1 SQVTM and CDR2 ANQGSEA come from the germline V gene. With 0 bases removed from V and 0 bases from J, the gap between germline ends came to 6 bases. This CDR3 spans 14 amino acids. The CDR3 loop reads CSVEDVHSGNTIYF. Written as DNA, the CDR3 is TGCAGCGTTGAAGACGTCCACTCTGGAAACACCATATATTTT.

The J gene is TRBJ2-7, the V gene TRBV7-2; D is possibly TRBD2 (7 bases). CDR3 length equals 15 residues. The germline CDR1 and CDR2 sequences are SGHTA and FQGNSA. Trimming removed 5 bases at V and 3 bases at J, with 17 bases between. CDR3 sequence (DNA): TGTGCCAGCAGCCTGGGGAGGGGGGGAGGCTACGAGCAGTACTTC. Its translation is CASSLGRGGGYEQYF.